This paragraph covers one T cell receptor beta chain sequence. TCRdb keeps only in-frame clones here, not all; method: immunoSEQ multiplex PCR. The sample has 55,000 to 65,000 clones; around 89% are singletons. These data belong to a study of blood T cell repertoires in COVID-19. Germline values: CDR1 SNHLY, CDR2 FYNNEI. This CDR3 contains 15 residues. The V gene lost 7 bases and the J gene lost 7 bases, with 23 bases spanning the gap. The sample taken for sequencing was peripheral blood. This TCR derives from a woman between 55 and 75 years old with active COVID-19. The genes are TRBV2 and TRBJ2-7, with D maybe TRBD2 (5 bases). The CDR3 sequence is CASTLRAARRGEQYF. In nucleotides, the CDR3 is TGTGCCAGCACCCTGAGGGCAGCTAGAAGAGGGGAGCAGTACTTC. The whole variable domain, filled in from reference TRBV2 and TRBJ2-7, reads EPEVTQTPSHQVTQMGQEVILRCVPISNHLYFYWYRQILGQKVEFLVSFYNNEISEKSEIFDDQFSVERPDGSNFTLKIRSTKLEDSAMYFCASTLRAARRGEQYFGPGTRLTVT.